Shown below are 27 T cell receptor beta chains from a single sample sequenced in a study of OX40 agonist ivuxolimab in advanced cancers. Using immunoSEQ multiplex PCR, the repertoire was profiled, and TCRdb retains in-frame clones only, with some absent. The table records some 73,000 clones, roughly 86% of them present only once. The source material was CD4+ or CD8+ T cells sorted from blood, sampled in a trial of the OX40 agonist ivuxolimab. The receptor source for this set is an adult with an advanced solid tumor such as melanoma, head and neck, liver or kidney cancer.

Points on this clone: An end of the junction does not agree with germline; a read error may underlie this. The chain joins TRBV2 to TRBJ2-5; 10 bases match TRBD1. The CDR3 contains 14 residues. Per germline, CDR1 SNHLY and CDR2 FYNNEI. CDR3 sequence: CASNPRTGGETQYF. The CDR3 bases are TGTGCGAGCAACCCTAGGACAGGGGGAGAGACCCAGTACTTC.

The chain is built from TRBV6-6 and TRBJ2-5, with 11 bases identical to TRBD2. CDR1 is MNHNY, CDR2 SVGAGI, per germline (reference sequence). After removal of 9 bases from V and 1 base from J, the junction contained 4 bases not matched to a gene. The CDR3 extends over 14 amino acids. For the CDR3, the DNA is TGTGCCAGTGTAGCGGGGGGGCCCCAAGAGACCCAGTACTTC. It yields the protein CASVAGGPQETQYF.

This clone was seen once. The chain carries TRBV27 and TRBJ2-7, with 7 bases lining up with TRBD1. Germline lookup yields CDR1 MNHEY and CDR2 SMNVEV (reference sequence). Trimming cost V 3 bases and J 5 bases; bases outside gene matches: 13. The CDR3 runs 16 residues. DNA of the CDR3: TGTGCCAGCAGTTTCTTCCTCGGACAGGTCGGGGACGAGCAGTACTTC. Protein: CASSFFLGQVGDEQYF.

On this clone: A read error may explain this, as a much larger clone is one base away. CDR3 coding DNA: TGCGCCAGCAGCCAAGAGGTCAGGGATCAATACTATGGCTACACCTTC. Encoded protein: CASSQEVRDQYYGYTF. This chain links TRBV4-1 with TRBJ1-2, with D perhaps TRBD1 (5 bases). The CDR3 has 16 residues. Per germline, CDR1 MGHRA and CDR2 YSYEKL. The V end lost 0 bases, the J end lost 3 bases, and 14 bases lay between the germline ends.

The chain couples TRBV19 to TRBJ2-7, with TRBD2 matching over 12 bases. Germline CDR1 LNHDA, CDR2 SQIVND (reference sequence). The CDR3 is 14 residues long. Unmatched junction bases numbered 4, after V lost 5 bases and J lost 5 bases. The CDR3 loop reads CASSPSGRAHEQYF. The CDR3 nucleotides read TGTGCCAGTAGTCCTAGCGGGAGGGCCCACGAGCAGTACTTC.

DNA for the CDR3: TGTGCCAGCAGCCCCCGGGGGGAGGGGGCCAAAAACATTCAGTACTTC. Its translation is CASSPRGEGAKNIQYF. The chain employs TRBV9 and TRBJ2-4; 7 nucleotides agree with TRBD2. This CDR3 region has 16 residues. Germline CDR1 is SGDLS and CDR2 is YYNGEE. V was pared by 4 bases and J by 1 base, with 8 bases of the junction left unmatched. Full variable domain (outside the CDR3, taken from reference TRBV9 and TRBJ2-4): DSGVTQTPKHLITATGQRVTLRCSPRSGDLSVYWYQQSLDQGLQFLIQYYNGEERAKGNILERFSAQQFPDLHSELNLSSLELGDSALYFCASSPRGEGAKNIQYFGAGTRLSVL.

This clone was counted once. The chain carries TRBV10-1 and TRBJ2-1; D ambiguous. In germline, CDR1 is WNHNN, CDR2 SYGVQD (reference sequence). V lost 3 bases and J 0 bases, leaving 6 bases between the germline ends. The CDR3 consists of 14 residues. The CDR3 sequence: CASSDISSYNEQFF. The DNA of the CDR3 is TGCGCCAGCAGTGATATAAGCTCCTACAATGAGCAGTTCTTC.

The V call is TRBV7-2, the J call TRBJ1-3; D ambiguous. CDR3 length: 12 amino acids. V shed 4 bases and J shed 4 bases, with 5 bases lying between them. The germline V gene encodes CDR1 SGHTA and CDR2 FQGNSA. The CDR3 spells CASSYVGNTIYF. The CDR3 coding sequence is TGTGCCAGCAGCTATGTCGGAAACACCATATATTTT.

Within the sample, this clone is medium-sized. Other nucleotide sequences from this sample produce the same CDR3. The chain employs TRBV2 and TRBJ1-5; 9 bases align to TRBD1. The CDR3 is 14 amino acids. The V segment lost 5 bases and the J segment 4 bases; nucleotides outside the gene matches: 3. Germline V gene lookup returns CDR1 SNHLY and CDR2 FYNNEI. The CDR3 region is CASSFGQGNQPQHF. As DNA, the CDR3 is TGTGCCAGCAGTTTCGGACAGGGGAATCAGCCCCAGCATTTT.

The rearrangement joins TRBV14 to TRBJ2-1, with a weak D call TRBD1 (5 bases). V dropped 1 base and J dropped 9 bases, with 10 bases sitting between them. CDR1 is SGHDN and CDR2 is FVKESK in the germline V gene. This CDR3 is 13 amino acids long. CDR3 DNA: TGTGCCAGCAGCCAAGTCAGGCAGGGTGAGCAGTTCTTC. It translates to CASSQVRQGEQFF.

Only one count was recorded for this clone. The chain employs TRBV5-1 and TRBJ2-2; no clear D. This CDR3 has 14 amino acids. V was clipped by 0 bases and J by 4 bases, with 7 bases between them. Germline CDR1 SGHRS, CDR2 YFSETQ. Written as DNA, the CDR3 is TGCGCCAGCAGCTTGGGTCTGGGCACCGGGGAGCTGTTTTTT. Translating it yields CASSLGLGTGELFF.

This clone was detected a few times. The rearrangement links TRBV10-1 to TRBJ2-3, with unresolved D. The CDR3 is 13 amino acids. CDR1 and CDR2 from the germline V gene are WNHNN and SYGVQD (reference sequence). Trimming removed 5 bases from V and 2 bases from J, with 8 bases in between. The CDR3 sequence: CASSWMFTDTQYF. CDR3 coding DNA: TGCGCCAGCAGTTGGATGTTCACAGATACGCAGTATTTT.

This sequence joins TRBV28 and TRBJ2-3, with unresolved D. This CDR3 has 13 residues. V was trimmed by 6 bases and J by 2 bases, leaving 9 bases between them. CDR1 is MDHEN, CDR2 SYDVKM, per germline. CDR3 bases: TGTGCCAGCAGCGGGTATACCACAGATACGCAGTATTTT. This translates into CASSGYTTDTQYF.

This clone is categorized as medium-sized (0.01 to 0.1%). This chain uses TRBV6-5 with TRBJ1-1; 9 bases agree with TRBD1. CDR1 is MNHEY and CDR2 is SVGAGI in the germline V gene. The CDR3 consists of 15 residues. The ends lost 2 bases at V and 7 bases at J; junction bases unmatched: 8. CDR3 in DNA: TGTGCCAGCAGTTACCTTACTGGACAGGGGAATGAAGCTTTCTTT. Translating it yields CASSYLTGQGNEAFF.

This clone was counted once. CDR3: CASSWDQETQYF. CDR3 DNA sequence: TGTGCCAGCAGTTGGGACCAAGAGACCCAGTACTTC. The rearrangement links TRBV2 to TRBJ2-5; D remains ambiguous. From germline, CDR1 is SNHLY and CDR2 FYNNEI. The CDR3 has 12 amino acids. The germline V and J ends were trimmed by 5 bases and 0 bases, with 4 bases remaining between them. Supplemented by reference TRBV2 and TRBJ2-5, the full variable domain reads EPEVTQTPSHQVTQMGQEVILRCVPISNHLYFYWYRQILGQKVEFLVSFYNNEISEKSEIFDDQFSVERPDGSNFTLKIRSTKLEDSAMYFCASSWDQETQYFGPGTRLLVL.

The J gene is TRBJ2-7, the V gene TRBV7-6; no clear D gene. The CDR3 sequence is 17 residues long. Trimming removed 0 bases from V and 3 bases from J, with 18 bases in between. The germline V gene has CDR1 SGHVS and CDR2 FNYEAQ. The DNA for the CDR3 is TGTGCCAGCAGCTTAGCGATTAAGCCCAGAAGCAGCTACGAGCAGTACTTC. Amino acid sequence: CASSLAIKPRSSYEQYF.

This chain links TRBV6-5 with TRBJ2-7, with unresolved D. Germline CDR1 reads MNHEY; CDR2 reads SVGAGI. The V end lost 10 bases, the J end lost 0 bases, and 19 bases lay between the germline ends. This CDR3 has 15 residues. The CDR3 spells CATRPQLFFSYEQYF. The CDR3 coding sequence is TGTGCCACCCGGCCCCAGCTTTTTTTCTCCTACGAGCAGTACTTC.

J is TRBJ2-7 and V is TRBV27; D unresolved. The ends were cut back, 6 bases at V and 10 bases at J, with 19 bases in the middle. The germline V gene encodes CDR1 MNHEY and CDR2 SMNVEV (reference sequence). CDR3 length: 13 residues. The chain's CDR3 is CASSESQRRNQYF. CDR3 DNA sequence: TGTGCCAGCAGCGAGTCACAGAGAAGGAACCAGTACTTC.

In this sample, this clone turned up a few times. V gene TRBV10-2 combines with J gene TRBJ2-2, with no clear D. CDR1 is WSHSY and CDR2 is SAAADI in the germline V gene. V lost 6 bases to trimming and J lost 4 bases, with 6 bases between them. This CDR3 spans 12 amino acids. CDR3 residues: CASRMSTGELFF. CDR3 nucleotides: TGCGCCAGCAGAATGTCCACCGGGGAGCTGTTTTTT.

The gene calls are TRBV21-1 and TRBJ1-4. TRBV21-1 is given as a pseudogene. The CDR3 sequence is 15 residues long. The CDR3, as DNA: TGTGCCAGCCATGGCTACCCTGCAACTAATGAAAAACTGTTTTTT. Protein sequence: CASHGYPATNEKLFF.

This clone appeared once. This chain connects TRBV10-3 to TRBJ2-7; the D is unclear. V dropped 10 bases and J dropped 1 base, with 20 bases sitting between them. The CDR3 contains 15 residues. Germline V gene lookup returns CDR1 ENHRY and CDR2 SYGVKD. The CDR3, as DNA: TGTGCCACCCTGGTGGCTCCGACAAAGTCCTACGAGCAGTACTTC. Translating it yields CATLVAPTKSYEQYF.

The J gene is TRBJ1-2, the V gene TRBV11-2; D is ambiguous. The V end lost 1 base, the J end lost 5 bases, and 14 bases lay between the germline ends. Per the germline V gene, CDR1 is SGHAT and CDR2 is FQNNGV. This CDR3 has 15 amino acids. CDR3 DNA: TGTGCCAGCAGCTTAGCTGGGAGTGTCCGATATGGCTACACCTTC. Translating gives CASSLAGSVRYGYTF.

The chain couples TRBV15 to TRBJ2-3; D is unclear. This CDR3 is 14 amino acids long. Germline lookup yields CDR1 LNHNV and CDR2 YYDKDF (reference sequence). V was cut by 2 bases and J by 1 base, with 7 bases left in between. The CDR3 is CATSRFVGTDTQYF. The CDR3 nucleotides read TGTGCCACCAGCAGATTTGTCGGCACAGATACGCAGTATTTT.

This rearrangement joins TRBV5-4 to TRBJ2-5; the match to TRBD2 covers 7 bases. The germline V gene has CDR1 SGHNT and CDR2 YYREEE (reference sequence). The junction had 10 bases not matched to a gene; V was cut back by 3 bases and J by 5 bases. The CDR3 runs 15 residues. CDR3 in amino acids: CASSSETSRRETQYF. CDR3 nucleotides: TGTGCCAGCAGCTCGGAGACTAGCCGAAGGGAGACCCAGTACTTC.

This clone was seen only a few times. This chain connects TRBV6-1 to TRBJ1-5; D gene uncertain. The V end was cut by 5 bases, the J end by 7 bases, with 12 bases between. The germline CDR1 and CDR2 sequences are MNHNS and SASEGT. This CDR3 has 13 amino acids. This CDR3 is CASSSVGWQPQHF. The CDR3 region has the DNA TGTGCCAGCAGTTCGGTAGGGTGGCAGCCCCAGCATTTT.

The chain joins TRBV7-3 to TRBJ1-6; 10 bases fit TRBD1. The J segment lost 7 bases and the V segment lost 3 bases, leaving 3 bases of the junction unmatched. The CDR3 consists of 15 residues. Germline lookup yields CDR1 SGHTA and CDR2 FQGTGA. The CDR3 is CASSFKDRGNSPLHF. The CDR3, as DNA: TGTGCCAGCAGCTTTAAGGACAGGGGGAATTCACCCCTCCACTTT.

Points on this clone: A read error may account for a junction end that differs from germline. The chain uses TRBV6-5 and TRBJ1-6; no clear D gene. The germline CDR1 and CDR2 sequences are MNHEY and SVGAGI. This CDR3 is 13 amino acids long. The CDR3 region is CASRYSYNSPLHF. The CDR3 DNA is TGTGCCAGCCGTTACTCCTATAATTCACCCCTCCACTTT.